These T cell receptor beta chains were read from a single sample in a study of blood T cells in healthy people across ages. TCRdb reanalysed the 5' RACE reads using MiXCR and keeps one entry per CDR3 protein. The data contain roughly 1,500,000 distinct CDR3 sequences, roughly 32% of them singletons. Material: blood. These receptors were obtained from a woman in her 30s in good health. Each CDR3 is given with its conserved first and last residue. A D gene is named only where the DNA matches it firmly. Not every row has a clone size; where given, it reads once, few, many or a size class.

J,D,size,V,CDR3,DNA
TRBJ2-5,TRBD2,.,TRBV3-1,CASSFADQAGKKETQYF,TGTGCCAGCAGCTTCGCCGACCAAGCGGGAAAAAAAGAGACCCAGTACTTC
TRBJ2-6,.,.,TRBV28,CASSYRALTNVRTF,TGTGCCAGCAGTTACAGGGCCCTCACCAACGTCCGGACTTTC
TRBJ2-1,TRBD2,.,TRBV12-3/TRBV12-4,CASRGTSGSLDNEQFF,TGTGCCAGCAGGGGGACTAGCGGGAGTCTGGACAATGAGCAGTTCTTC
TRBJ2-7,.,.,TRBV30,CAWSGAYEQYF,TGTGCCTGGAGTGGGGCCTACGAGCAGTACTTC
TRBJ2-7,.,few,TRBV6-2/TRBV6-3,CASTLLSGYEQYF,TGTGCCAGCACCCTACTTAGCGGCTACGAGCAGTACTTC
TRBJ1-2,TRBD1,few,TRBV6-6,CASIRGQGLPANYGYTF,TGTGCCAGCATACGGGGACAGGGTCTACCAGCTAACTATGGCTACACCTTC
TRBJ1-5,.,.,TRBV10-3,CALLNQPQHF,TGTGCCCTTCTTAATCAGCCCCAGCATTTT
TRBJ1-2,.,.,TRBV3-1,CASSQTASGYTF,TGTGCCAGCAGCCAGACGGCATCCGGCTACACCTTC
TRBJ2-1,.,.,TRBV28,CASRRVPAGDEQFF,TGTGCCAGCAGAAGAGTACCTGCGGGCGATGAGCAGTTCTTC
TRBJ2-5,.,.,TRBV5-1,CASTITGLGETQYF,TGCGCCAGCACCATCACGGGCCTCGGGGAGACCCAGTACTTC
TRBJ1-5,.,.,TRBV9,CASRERWPQHF,TGTGCCAGCAGAGAGCGGTGGCCCCAGCATTTT
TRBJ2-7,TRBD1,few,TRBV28,CASSRFRDRGTHEQYF,TGTGCCAGCAGTCGTTTCCGGGACAGGGGTACCCACGAGCAGTACTTC
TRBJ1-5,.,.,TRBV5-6,CASSLSSQPQHF,TGTGCCAGCAGCTTGTCGAGTCAGCCCCAGCATTTT
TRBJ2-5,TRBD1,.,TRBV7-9,CASTPQGAGETQYF,TGTGCCAGCACACCACAGGGGGCGGGAGAGACCCAGTACTTC
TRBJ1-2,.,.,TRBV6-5,CASSKGPPRYGYTF,TGTGCCAGCAGTAAGGGTCCCCCCCGCTATGGCTACACCTTC
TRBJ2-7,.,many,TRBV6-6,CATQAGTYSYEQYF,TGTGCCACCCAAGCAGGGACATACTCCTACGAGCAGTACTTC
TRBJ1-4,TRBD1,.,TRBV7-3,CAAKRAGTENEKLFF,TGTGCCGCAAAACGCGCCGGGACAGAGAACGAAAAACTGTTTTTT
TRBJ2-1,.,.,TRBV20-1,CSARDSAVYNEQFF,TGCAGTGCTAGAGATTCCGCAGTCTACAATGAGCAGTTCTTC
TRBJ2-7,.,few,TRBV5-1,CASSVGGWSYEQYF,TGCGCCAGCAGCGTGGGGGGCTGGTCCTACGAGCAGTACTTC
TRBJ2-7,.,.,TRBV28,CASKWAGLTSYEQYF,TGTGCCAGCAAGTGGGCAGGTCTTACCTCCTACGAGCAGTACTTC
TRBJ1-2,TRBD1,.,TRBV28,CASSFPDRVDYGYTF,TGTGCCAGCAGTTTTCCGGACAGGGTGGACTATGGCTACACCTTC
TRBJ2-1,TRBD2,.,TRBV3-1,CASSRRLAGEYNEQFF,TGTGCCAGCAGCCGAAGACTAGCGGGGGAATACAATGAGCAGTTCTTC
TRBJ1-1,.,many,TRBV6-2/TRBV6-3,CASSYSLGNTEAFF,TGTGCCAGCAGTTACTCGCTGGGGAACACTGAAGCTTTCTTT
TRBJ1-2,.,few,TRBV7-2,CVSSPEVGGRGYTF,TGTGTCAGCAGCCCCGAGGTAGGGGGTCGAGGCTACACCTTC
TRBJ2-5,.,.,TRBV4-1,CASGPEGLSDQETQYF,TGCGCCAGCGGCCCAGAGGGGTTGTCAGATCAAGAGACCCAGTACTTC
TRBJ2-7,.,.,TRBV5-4,CASSPPDSAYEQYF,TGTGCCAGCAGCCCCCCGGACTCAGCCTACGAGCAGTACTTC
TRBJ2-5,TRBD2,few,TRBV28,CASSSLLAGGPQETQYF,TGTGCCAGCAGTTCCCTACTAGCGGGGGGCCCCCAAGAGACCCAGTACTTC
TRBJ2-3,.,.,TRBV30,CAWSGGTGVRTDTQYF,TGTGCCTGGAGTGGGGGAACGGGAGTCCGCACAGATACGCAGTATTTT
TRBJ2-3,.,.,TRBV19,CASRGWTQSTDTQYF,TGTGCCAGTCGTGGCTGGACACAGAGCACAGATACGCAGTATTTT
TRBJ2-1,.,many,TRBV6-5,CASSSGVGNEQFF,TGTGCCAGCAGTTCAGGGGTGGGCAATGAGCAGTTCTTC
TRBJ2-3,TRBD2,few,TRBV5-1,CASSLVRLAGTDTQYF,TGCGCCAGCAGCTTGGTGAGGCTAGCGGGCACAGATACGCAGTATTTT
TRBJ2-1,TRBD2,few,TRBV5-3,CARSPFFLTEREFPCNEQFF,TGTGCCAGAAGCCCCTTTTTCCTGACCGAGCGGGAGTTTCCGTGTAATGAGCAGTTCTTC
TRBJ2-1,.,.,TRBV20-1,CSARDPTQYNEQFF,TGCAGTGCTAGAGATCCGACTCAGTACAATGAGCAGTTCTTC
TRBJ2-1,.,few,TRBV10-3,CAISERANEQFF,TGTGCCATCAGTGAGAGAGCAAATGAGCAGTTCTTC
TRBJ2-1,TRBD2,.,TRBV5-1,CAGAPVGSGRDEQFF,TGCGCCGGCGCCCCGGTCGGTAGCGGGAGGGATGAGCAGTTCTTC
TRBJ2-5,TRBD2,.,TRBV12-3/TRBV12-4,CASTPRSSGRATQYF,TGTGCCAGCACCCCTAGGTCCAGCGGGAGAGCCACCCAGTACTTC